The 23 T cell receptor beta chains reported below all come from one sample, sequenced in a study of T-cell reconstitution after alpha-beta-depleted transplantation in children. Unique molecular identifiers were used in preparing the TCRbeta library. TCRdb analysed the PCR reads with MiXCR anew, one entry per CDR3 protein. In the table there are around 230,000 distinct CDR3 sequences, under 20% of which are singletons. The material was PBMCs, mostly from graft donor cells, obtained 360 days after TCRalphabeta/CD19-depleted stem cell transplant. Receptors originate from a male patient between 2 and 15 years old who had a stem cell transplant for acute lymphoblastic leukemia, so the T cells may come from the graft donor.

The chain has TRBV29-1 and TRBJ2-5, with no clear D. The CDR3 consists of 13 residues. Germline values: CDR1 SQVTM, CDR2 ANQGSEA. V lost 4 bases and J 9 bases, leaving 18 bases between the germline ends. The CDR3 loop is CSVGPDVSESQYF. The CDR3 DNA is TGCAGCGTTGGCCCTGATGTCAGCGAGTCCCAGTACTTC.

This chain links TRBV7-8 with TRBJ2-2; 8 nucleotides match TRBD1. Germline CDR1 SGHVS, CDR2 FQNEAQ. The CDR3 is 19 residues long. Trimming took 0 bases from V and 4 from J; bases not matched to a gene: 13. The CDR3 region has the DNA TGTGCCAGCAGCTTAGCGGTCCGAAGACAGGGGCGGCTCACCGGGGAGCTGTTTTTT. Encoded protein: CASSLAVRRQGRLTGELFF.

This clonotype was detected only a few times. The chain has TRBV5-1 and TRBJ2-7, with no clear D. This CDR3 comprises 11 residues. V lost 4 bases to trimming and J lost 3 bases, with 5 bases between them. The germline V gene has CDR1 SGHRS and CDR2 YFSETQ. The CDR3 reads CASSGDYEQYF. In nucleotides, the CDR3 is TGCGCCAGCAGCGGGGACTACGAGCAGTACTTC.

This chain joins TRBV4-2 and TRBJ1-4; 7 nucleotides align to TRBD1. This CDR3 is built from 17 residues. Germline V gene lookup returns CDR1 LGHNA and CDR2 YNFKEQ. J gave up 2 bases and V 8 bases, and 14 bases lay outside the gene matches. CDR3 DNA sequence: TGTGCCAGCGCCCGACAGGGTGAGCCGAGGACTAATGAAAAACTGTTTTTT. This sequence encodes CASARQGEPRTNEKLFF.

The chain combines TRBV15 with TRBJ2-7; a possible D gene is TRBD1 (6 bases). Germline loops: CDR1 LNHNV, CDR2 YYDKDF (reference sequence). Trimming took 1 base from V and 2 from J, leaving 12 bases between them. The CDR3 has 15 amino acids. The CDR3 is CATSRGPDSTYEQYF. The DNA of the CDR3 is TGTGCCACCAGCAGAGGACCGGACAGCACCTACGAGCAGTACTTC.

This clonotype has at least ten counts. The chain is built from TRBV7-6 and TRBJ2-1; D is perhaps TRBD1 (6 bases). Trimming stripped 5 bases from V and 11 bases from J, with 28 bases between. CDR1 is SGHVS, CDR2 FNYEAQ, per germline. This CDR3 comprises 17 residues. Here the CDR3 DNA reads TGTGCCAGCAGCCAAAATATACCGGGACAAACCGCCGGGAAGCAGTTCTTC. It yields the protein CASSQNIPGQTAGKQFF.

The genes are TRBV6-5 and TRBJ2-1, with TRBD2 matching over 12 bases. The CDR3 sequence is 15 residues long. Trimming removed 5 bases from V and 6 bases from J; junction bases left unmatched: 5. Germline CDR1 reads MNHEY; CDR2 reads SVGAGI. The CDR3 protein is CASSETSGGFNEQFF. The CDR3 bases are TGTGCCAGCAGTGAAACTAGCGGGGGGTTCAATGAGCAGTTCTTC.

This clonotype occurred once. The chain carries TRBV5-4 and TRBJ2-2; D remains unclear. V gave up 0 bases and J gave up 4 bases, with 7 bases separating them. Germline CDR1 SGHNT, CDR2 YYREEE (reference sequence). The CDR3 length is 14 residues. The DNA of the CDR3 is TGTGCCAGCAGCTTGGGGCCCCGCACCGGGGAGCTGTTTTTT. It specifies CASSLGPRTGELFF.

This chain uses TRBV12-3 or TRBV12-4 with TRBJ1-1, with no clear D. Trimming shortened V by 2 bases and J by 4 bases, and 11 bases separated the two germline ends. CDR3 length: 14 residues. Here the CDR3 reads CASSLNLGPTEAFF. For the CDR3, the DNA is TGTGCCAGCAGTTTAAATCTGGGCCCCACTGAAGCTTTCTTT.

Points on this clonotype: Compared with germline, one end of the junction differs, possibly owing to a read error. The chain joins TRBV20-1 to TRBJ1-5; D remains unclear. CDR3 length equals 14 residues. CDR1 DFQATT and CDR2 SNEGSKA come from the germline V gene (reference sequence). Here the CDR3 DNA reads TGCAGTACTAGAGATAAGGGCGTGGATCAGCCCCAGCATTTT. It is translated as CSTRDKGVDQPQHF.

This clonotype appeared a few times. The chain recombines TRBV2 with TRBJ2-2; 10 bases align to TRBD1. The CDR3 extends over 14 amino acids. The V gene's germline CDR1 is SNHLY and CDR2 FYNNEI. The J segment lost 8 bases and the V segment lost 5 bases, leaving 5 bases of the junction unmatched. The CDR3 nucleotides are TGTGCCAGCAGTCAGGGGACAGGGGCTGGGGAGCTGTTTTTT. Amino acid sequence: CASSQGTGAGELFF.

The rearrangement joins TRBV7-2 to TRBJ2-2; 13 positions match TRBD2. CDR1 is SGHTA, CDR2 FQGNSA, per germline. The CDR3 extends over 13 amino acids. J lost 8 bases, V lost 10 bases, and 4 bases had no gene match. The CDR3: CATRLAGGGELFF. For the CDR3, the DNA is TGTGCCACCCGACTAGCGGGGGGTGGGGAGCTGTTTTTT. The full variable domain, completed using reference TRBV7-2 and TRBJ2-2, is GAGVSQSPSNKVTEKGKDVELRCDPISGHTALYWYRQSLGQGLEFLIYFQGNSAPDKSGLPSDRFSAERTGGSVSTLTIQRTQQEDSAVYLCATRLAGGGELFFGEGSRLTVL.

This clonotype was found a few times. The V gene is TRBV5-1, the J gene TRBJ2-1, with a possible D match to TRBD2 (5 bases). The CDR3 runs to 16 residues. With 2 bases removed from V and 0 bases from J, the gap between germline ends came to 12 bases. Looked up from germline, CDR1 is SGHRS and CDR2 is YFSETQ. The CDR3 DNA reads TGCGCCAGCAGCTTCAATAGCGCCGGCTCCTACAATGAGCAGTTCTTC. It yields the protein CASSFNSAGSYNEQFF.

The gene calls are TRBV7-2 and TRBJ2-3; maybe TRBD2 (6 bases). This CDR3 region has 13 residues. CDR1 is SGHTA, CDR2 FQGNSA, per germline. V was trimmed by 1 base and J by 9 bases, leaving 11 bases between them. The CDR3 spells CASSLVGSGTQYF. The CDR3 DNA reads TGTGCCAGCAGCTTAGTGGGCAGCGGGACGCAGTATTTT.

The rearrangement joins TRBV7-2 to TRBJ1-2, with no clear D. The CDR3 length is 16 residues. Germline lookup yields CDR1 SGHTA and CDR2 FQGNSA. The V end lost 2 bases, the J end lost 3 bases, and 16 bases lay between the germline ends. CDR3 sequence: CASSLTARVEHYGYTF. CDR3 nucleotide sequence: TGTGCCAGCAGCTTAACGGCGCGGGTCGAACACTATGGCTACACCTTC.

J is TRBJ2-7 and V is TRBV21-1; TRBD2 reflects the table's D call only, with no check against the DNA. TRBV21-1 constitutes a pseudogene. CDR3 length: 16 residues. This CDR3 is CASSKVPRAYSYEQYF. CDR3 sequence (DNA): TGTGCCAGCAGCAAAGTTCCGAGGGCTTACTCCTACGAGCAGTACTTC.

The table lists this clonotype with a few counts. This sequence joins TRBV27 and TRBJ2-7; D not resolved. This CDR3 region has 13 residues. Germline V gene sequence: CDR1 MNHEY, CDR2 SMNVEV (reference sequence). V was pared by 3 bases and J by 2 bases, with 8 bases between. This CDR3 reads CASSLTQAYEQYF. The CDR3 bases are TGTGCCAGCAGTTTGACCCAGGCCTACGAGCAGTACTTC.

The chain carries TRBV5-6 and TRBJ1-2; D may be TRBD1 (6 bases). This CDR3 has 16 residues. V was shortened by 2 bases and J by 0 bases, with 14 bases between the two germline ends. Per germline, CDR1 SGHDT and CDR2 YYEEEE. CDR3 nucleotide sequence: TGTGCCAGCAGCTTCTACGGACAGCAGACTAACTATGGCTACACCTTC. Its protein product is CASSFYGQQTNYGYTF.

The chain recombines TRBV4-2 with TRBJ2-5; 12 bases align to TRBD2. The germline V gene encodes CDR1 LGHNA and CDR2 YNFKEQ. The CDR3 has 19 residues. J gave up 5 bases and V 1 base, and 14 bases lay outside the gene matches. Here the CDR3 DNA reads TGTGCCAGCAGCCAAGGAGTCGGGCTAGCGGGAGGGCGCGAGGAGACCCAGTACTTC. It yields the protein CASSQGVGLAGGREETQYF.

This clonotype was picked up a small number of times. The chain recombines TRBV29-1 with TRBJ1-4; 8 bases map to TRBD1. Trimming cost V 6 bases and J 8 bases; bases outside gene matches: 8. Germline CDR1 is SQVTM and CDR2 is ANQGSEA. The CDR3 runs to 13 residues. The CDR3 region is CSVRQGPNEKLFF. CDR3 bases: TGCAGCGTCCGACAGGGGCCCAACGAAAAACTGTTTTTT.

The chain combines TRBV6-1 with TRBJ1-4; maybe TRBD1 (5 bases). This CDR3 is built from 15 residues. V shed 6 bases and J shed 4 bases, with 15 bases lying between them. The germline V gene has CDR1 MNHNS and CDR2 SASEGT. As DNA, the CDR3 is TGTGCCAGCAGCCCCGGCGGGGCGATTAATGAAAAACTGTTTTTT. This translates into CASSPGGAINEKLFF.

This clonotype was counted between two and nine times. The chain has TRBV29-1 and TRBJ2-5; 8 bases are shared with TRBD1. In germline, CDR1 is SQVTM, CDR2 ANQGSEA. The CDR3 is made up of 14 amino acids. V lost 4 bases, J lost 5 bases, and 9 bases stayed unmatched. This CDR3 is CSVARTGRLETQYF. The DNA of the CDR3 is TGCAGCGTTGCTCGGACAGGGAGGCTGGAGACCCAGTACTTC.

The chain has TRBV10-3 and TRBJ2-1; D remains ambiguous. Per germline, CDR1 ENHRY and CDR2 SYGVKD. This CDR3 comprises 13 residues. V dropped 4 bases and J dropped 5 bases, with 9 bases sitting between them. The CDR3 nucleotides read TGTGCCATCAGTGCCAGCGTGGACAATGAGCAGTTCTTC. It specifies CAISASVDNEQFF.